Following are 6 T cell receptor beta chains from one sample sequenced in a study of blood T cell repertoires in COVID-19. Repertoires were generated with immunoSEQ multiplex PCR, while TCRdb's copy carries only in-frame clones and drops some. There are 310,000 or so clones in the sample; roughly 87% occur only once, and approximately 9.9% lies in the top ten. Sequencing was performed on peripheral blood. These TCRs come from a man aged 30-40 years with COVID-19, enrolled during active disease.

J is TRBJ2-5 and V is TRBV5-6, with D perhaps TRBD1 (5 bases). Trimming pared 4 bases from V and 2 bases from J, leaving 15 bases between. Per the germline V gene, CDR1 is SGHDT and CDR2 is YYEEEE. The CDR3 length is 15 residues. The CDR3 nucleotides are TGTGCCAGCAGCGAGATAAGAAAGGGGCAAGAGACCCAGTACTTC. It specifies CASSEIRKGQETQYF. Combining the CDR3 with reference TRBV5-6 and TRBJ2-5 gives the whole variable domain DAGVTQSPTHLIKTRGQQVTLRCSPKSGHDTVSWYQQALGQGPQFIFQYYEEEERQRGNFPDRFSGHQFPNYSSELNVNALLLGDSALYLCASSEIRKGQETQYFGPGTRLLVL.

The chain combines TRBV6-5 with TRBJ2-1, with D perhaps TRBD1 (5 bases). V was shortened by 2 bases and J by 8 bases, with 13 bases between the two germline ends. Per germline, CDR1 MNHEY and CDR2 SVGAGI. The CDR3 spans 14 residues. The CDR3 DNA reads TGTGCCAGCAGTTACGGCGCAGGGCGATATGAGCAGTTCTTC. It translates to CASSYGAGRYEQFF.

This clone showed up just a few times. The J gene is TRBJ2-7, the V gene TRBV7-9; TRBD1 aligns across 7 bases. V trimming: 3 bases; J trimming: 5 bases; junction bases outside the gene matches: 10. Germline-derived CDR1 and CDR2 are SEHNR and FQNEAQ (reference sequence). The CDR3 is 15 amino acids. CDR3 nucleotides: TGTGCCAGCAGCTTCCGCCGGGACAGTACGCACGAGCAGTACTTC. It codes for CASSFRRDSTHEQYF.

The rearrangement joins TRBV6-4 to TRBJ2-2; TRBD2 might be the D (5 bases). Per the germline V gene, CDR1 is MRHNA and CDR2 is SNTAGT. The CDR3 runs to 15 residues. Trimming took 2 bases from V and 1 from J, leaving 8 bases between them. In nucleotides, the CDR3 is TGTGCCAGCAGTGACCTAGGGAGGAACACCGGGGAGCTGTTTTTT. Encoded protein: CASSDLGRNTGELFF.

CDR3 nucleotide sequence: TGTGCCAGCAGTTACTCGTGGACAGGGTACACCGGGGAGCTGTTTTTT. Its protein is CASSYSWTGYTGELFF. This chain joins TRBV6-2 or TRBV6-3 and TRBJ2-2; TRBD1 aligns across 8 bases. V was pared by 0 bases and J by 3 bases, with 3 bases of the junction left unmatched. Germline V gives CDR1 MNHEY, CDR2 SVGEGT. The CDR3 sequence is 16 residues long.

The rearrangement uses TRBV9 and TRBJ2-3; 10 nucleotides agree with TRBD2. The germline V gene encodes CDR1 SGDLS and CDR2 YYNGEE. V dropped 4 bases and J dropped 7; count of bases not matched to a gene: 12. The CDR3 is 16 amino acids. The chain's CDR3 is CASSPQGGLAMYTQYF. The DNA for the CDR3 is TGTGCCAGCAGCCCCCAGGGGGGACTAGCGATGTATACGCAGTATTTT.